This T cell receptor (beta chain) was profiled in a study of T-cell memory formation after mild COVID-19. Looking at the study overall: TCR clusters showed largely donor specificity.

One entry per CDR3 protein results from TCRdb running MiXCR on the 5' RACE reads. This sample has about 90,000 distinct CDR3 sequences, with about 13% found just once. Trimming removed 0 bases at V and 5 bases at J, with 14 bases between. CDR1 and CDR2 (germline): GTSNPN, SVGIG (reference sequence). This CDR3 has 15 amino acids. The genes are TRBV30 and TRBJ2-1; possible D gene TRBD2, 6 bases. The TCR was taken from an adult woman who had mild COVID-19 (a few samples of this study predate the infection). Cell type and time point are not known. Sequencing input: PBMCs or a T cell subset sorted from them (not recorded which). CDR3 loop: CAWSVPPGRHNEQFF. CDR3 nucleotides: TGTGCCTGGAGTGTTCCCCCTGGGAGGCACAATGAGCAGTTCTTC.